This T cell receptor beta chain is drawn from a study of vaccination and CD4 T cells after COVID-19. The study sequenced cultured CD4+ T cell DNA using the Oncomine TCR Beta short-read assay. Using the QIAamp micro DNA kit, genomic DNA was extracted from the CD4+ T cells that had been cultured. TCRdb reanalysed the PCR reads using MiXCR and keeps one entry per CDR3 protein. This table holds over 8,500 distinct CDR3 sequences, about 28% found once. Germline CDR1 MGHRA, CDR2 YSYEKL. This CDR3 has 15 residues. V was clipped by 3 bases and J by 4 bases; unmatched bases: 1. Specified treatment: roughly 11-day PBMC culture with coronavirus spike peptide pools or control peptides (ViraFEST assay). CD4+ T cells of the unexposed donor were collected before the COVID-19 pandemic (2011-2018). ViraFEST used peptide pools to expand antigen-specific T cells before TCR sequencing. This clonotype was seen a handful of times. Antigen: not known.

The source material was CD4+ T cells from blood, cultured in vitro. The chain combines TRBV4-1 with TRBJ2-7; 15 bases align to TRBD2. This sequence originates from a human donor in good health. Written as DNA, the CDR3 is TGCGCCAGCAGCCACGGACTAGCGGGAGGGTACGAGCAGTACTTC. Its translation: CASSHGLAGGYEQYF.